The entry below gives a single TCR beta chain sequence along with its context. Antigen specificity is unknown. Germline V gene data show CDR1 as MDHEN and CDR2 as SYDVKM. Trimming at V came to 3 bases and at J to 6 bases, leaving 4 bases not matched to a gene. The CDR3 has 13 residues. The data belong to a study of early T cells in non-severe SARS-CoV-2 infection. General study results and limits: VDJdb matching favored anti-spike CD8 responses, missing private and CD4 specificities.

The protocol attached unique molecular identifiers to individual cDNA molecules. MiXCR, applied by TCRdb to the 5' RACE reads, yields one record per CDR3 protein. Among 60,000 or so distinct CDR3 sequences listed, more than 12% were seen once. Sequenced material: whole blood, taken at baseline. The V and J genes are TRBV28 and TRBJ2-7; 8 positions agree with TRBD1. The source is an adult who was a healthcare worker with PCR-confirmed SARS-CoV-2 infection or an uninfected control (not recorded which). The CDR3 loop reads CASSFHDRGEQYF. DNA of the CDR3: TGTGCCAGCAGTTTCCACGACAGGGGCGAGCAGTACTTC.